The 21 T cell receptor beta chains below were found in one sample sequenced in a study of blood T cell repertoires in COVID-19. Here immunoSEQ multiplex PCR was the method, and the copy in TCRdb shows in-frame clones only, minus some. The sample has roughly 180,000 clones; 81% are singletons. The sample was PBMCs or T cells enriched from blood (not recorded which). These TCRs come from a middle-aged woman with acute COVID-19.

This clone came up once. J is TRBJ2-1 and V is TRBV2; 13 nucleotides align to TRBD2. CDR3 size: 15 residues. The junction had 8 bases not matched to a gene; V was cut back by 6 bases and J by 9 bases. CDR1 SNHLY and CDR2 FYNNEI come from the germline V gene. CDR3 sequence: CASSGGLAGEFEQFF. In DNA form, the CDR3 reads TGTGCCAGCAGCGGCGGACTAGCGGGAGAATTTGAGCAGTTCTTC.

V and J are TRBV4-2 and TRBJ2-4; D is perhaps TRBD2 (6 bases). Trimming shortened V by 1 base and J by 6 bases, and 10 bases separated the two germline ends. Per the germline V gene, CDR1 is LGHNA and CDR2 is YNFKEQ. The CDR3 consists of 14 residues. In nucleotides, the CDR3 is TGTGCCAGCAGCCAAGGGGACTCAACAAACATTCAGTACTTC. It is translated as CASSQGDSTNIQYF.

This chain joins TRBV5-1 and TRBJ2-2, with a weak D call TRBD1 (6 bases). This CDR3 has 14 residues. The V end lost 4 bases, the J end lost 4 bases, and 11 bases lay between the germline ends. Germline V CDR1 and CDR2: SGHRS, YFSETQ. This CDR3 is CASSEGVSTGELFF. In DNA form, the CDR3 reads TGCGCCAGCAGCGAGGGGGTGAGCACCGGGGAGCTGTTTTTT.

The V gene is TRBV6-5, the J gene TRBJ2-6; no clear D. Germline CDR1 reads MNHEY; CDR2 reads SVGAGI. The CDR3 contains 15 residues. The V end lost 4 bases, the J end lost 0 bases, and 7 bases lay between the germline ends. As DNA, the CDR3 is TGTGCCAGCAGTTCCCTAGACTCTGGGGCCAACGTCCTGACTTTC. Translating it yields CASSSLDSGANVLTF.

This clone was recorded only once. The V and J genes are TRBV18 and TRBJ1-2, with D tentatively TRBD1 (5 bases). The germline V and J ends were trimmed by 2 bases and 3 bases, with 10 bases remaining between them. The V gene's germline CDR1 is KGHSH and CDR2 LQKENI. The CDR3 runs 14 residues. The chain's CDR3 is CASSPSGSDYGYTF. CDR3 bases: TGTGCCAGCTCACCATCAGGGTCCGACTATGGCTACACCTTC.

This rearrangement joins TRBV30 to TRBJ1-1, with unresolved D. The V end was cut by 2 bases, the J end by 1 base, with 8 bases between. Germline loops: CDR1 GTSNPN, CDR2 SVGIG (reference sequence). The CDR3 totals 13 residues. CDR3 sequence: CAWSPNWNTEAFF. The CDR3 nucleotides read TGTGCCTGGAGTCCGAACTGGAACACTGAAGCTTTCTTT.

The chain recombines TRBV11-3 with TRBJ2-1, with D maybe TRBD1 (6 bases). Germline loops: CDR1 SGHNT, CDR2 YENEEA. There are 12 residues in the CDR3. Trimming pared 8 bases from V and 7 bases from J, leaving 12 bases between. CDR3 coding DNA: TGTGCCAGCGGGGGCAGATGGAATGAGCAGTTCTTC. Translation gives CASGGRWNEQFF. Full variable domain (remainder filled in from reference TRBV11-3 and TRBJ2-1): EAGVVQSPRYKIIEKKQPVAFWCNPISGHNTLYWYLQNLGQGPELLIRYENEEAVDDSQLPKDRFSAERLKGVDSTLKIQPAELGDSAVYLCASGGRWNEQFFGPGTRLTVL.

The V and J genes are TRBV20-1 and TRBJ1-3, with D perhaps matching TRBD1 (5 bases). V was clipped by 7 bases and J by 7 bases, with 11 bases between them. Germline CDR1 DFQATT, CDR2 SNEGSKA (reference sequence). The CDR3 length is 11 residues. The CDR3 DNA is TGCAGTGTAGGCCGGGGGAACACCATATATTTT. Amino acid sequence: CSVGRGNTIYF.

This rearrangement joins TRBV5-1 to TRBJ2-1; a possible D gene is TRBD2 (6 bases). The length of the CDR3 is 13 residues. Per germline, CDR1 SGHRS and CDR2 YFSETQ. Deletions cut 4 bases from V and 8 bases from J, with 13 bases between. The CDR3 nucleotides read TGCGCCAGCAGCGCTGCTAGCGACTATGAGCAGTTCTTC. Its protein product is CASSAASDYEQFF.

The sample holds one count of this clone. The chain links TRBV10-3 to TRBJ1-6; no definite D call. Germline CDR1 is ENHRY and CDR2 is SYGVKD. This CDR3 contains 13 residues. V lost 5 bases and J lost 7, with 9 bases in between. CDR3 loop: CAISSTTNSPLHF. CDR3 bases: TGTGCCATCAGTTCGACAACGAATTCACCCCTCCACTTT.

This CDR3 reads CASSLSSGTYEQYF. In DNA, the CDR3 is TGTGCCAGCAGCTTATCCTCCGGGACTTACGAGCAGTACTTC. V gene TRBV7-9 combines with J gene TRBJ2-7, with D possibly matching TRBD2 (6 bases). Trimming cost V 2 bases and J 4 bases, with 12 bases left between them. Germline CDR1 reads SEHNR; CDR2 reads FQNEAQ (reference sequence). This CDR3 contains 14 residues.

This rearrangement joins TRBV5-1 to TRBJ1-6, with 9 nucleotides matching TRBD1. Germline loops: CDR1 SGHRS, CDR2 YFSETQ. The CDR3 loop spans 14 amino acids. V trimming: 4 bases; J trimming: 10 bases; junction bases outside the gene matches: 6. The CDR3 is CASSPDRGDSPLHF. The CDR3 DNA is TGCGCCAGCAGCCCGGACAGGGGAGACTCACCCCTCCACTTT. The full variable domain, rest sourced from reference TRBV5-1 and TRBJ1-6, is KAGVTQTPRYLIKTRGQQVTLSCSPISGHRSVSWYQQTPGQGLQFLFEYFSETQRNKGNFPGRFSGRQFSNSRSEMNVSTLELGDSALYLCASSPDRGDSPLHFGNGTRLTVT.

This clone was counted a few times. The rearrangement joins TRBV3-1 (or the pseudogene TRBV3-2) to TRBJ2-3, with D perhaps TRBD2 (5 bases). This CDR3 has 11 residues. V shed 3 bases and J shed 9 bases, with 7 bases lying between them. Germline lookup yields CDR1 LGHDT and CDR2 YNNKEL (reference sequence). For the CDR3, the DNA is TGTGCCAGCAGCCATGGGGAGACGCAGTATTTT. As protein: CASSHGETQYF.

This chain joins TRBV12-5 and TRBJ2-6, with a weak D call TRBD1 (6 bases). There are 17 residues in the CDR3. Germline V gene data show CDR1 as LGHNT and CDR2 as FRNRAP. Trimming cost V 0 bases and J 0 bases, with 9 bases left between them. CDR3 region: CASGLVAGASGANVLTF. The CDR3 coding sequence is TGTGCTAGTGGTTTGGTCGCAGGGGCCTCTGGGGCCAACGTCCTGACTTTC.

This clone occurred once. This chain joins TRBV4-2 and TRBJ1-5, with D unresolved. Germline V CDR1 and CDR2: LGHNA, YNFKEQ. The CDR3 spans 13 residues. V lost 0 bases and J 5 bases, leaving 5 bases between the germline ends. CDR3 amino acids: CASSQEAHQPQHF. CDR3 in DNA: TGTGCCAGCAGCCAAGAAGCCCATCAGCCCCAGCATTTT.

The V and J genes are TRBV19 and TRBJ2-3, with D maybe TRBD2 (6 bases). The CDR3 runs to 14 residues. The V and J ends lost 3 bases and 2 bases respectively, with 9 bases between them. The germline V gene has CDR1 LNHDA and CDR2 SQIVND (reference sequence). In nucleotides, the CDR3 is TGTGCCAGTAGTATGGCGGGAACCACAGATACGCAGTATTTT. Its translation: CASSMAGTTDTQYF.

This clone was observed a handful of times. This chain links TRBV2 with TRBJ2-1, with TRBD2 identical over 12 bases. The CDR3 spans 14 residues. J was trimmed by 10 bases and V by 8 bases; bases with no gene match: 9. Looked up from germline, CDR1 is SNHLY and CDR2 is FYNNEI. CDR3 nucleotide sequence: TGTGCCAGCTCGACTAGCGGGAGTGCAGGGGAGCAGTTCTTC. Protein sequence: CASSTSGSAGEQFF. Full variable domain (remainder filled in from reference TRBV2 and TRBJ2-1): EPEVTQTPSHQVTQMGQEVILRCVPISNHLYFYWYRQILGQKVEFLVSFYNNEISEKSEIFDDQFSVERPDGSNFTLKIRSTKLEDSAMYFCASSTSGSAGEQFFGPGTRLTVL.

The chain combines TRBV12-3 or TRBV12-4 with TRBJ1-3; no clear D gene. The length of the CDR3 is 12 residues. Trimming took 6 bases from V and 2 from J, leaving 5 bases between them. The CDR3 reads CASRRAGNTIYF. In nucleotides, the CDR3 is TGTGCCAGCAGGCGTGCTGGAAACACCATATATTTT.

The CDR3 DNA reads as TGTGCCAGCAGCTCGGACATTGACTACGAGCAGTACTTC. Its translation is CASSSDIDYEQYF. This chain links TRBV7-9 with TRBJ2-7; D possibly corresponds to TRBD1 (5 bases). This CDR3 spans 13 amino acids. The V end was cut by 4 bases, the J end by 3 bases, with 10 bases between. In germline, CDR1 is SEHNR, CDR2 FQNEAQ (reference sequence).

The gene calls are TRBV7-2 and TRBJ2-1, with 9 bases identical to TRBD2. The CDR3 runs 15 residues. Trimming took 5 bases from V and 10 from J; bases not matched to a gene: 12. CDR1 is SGHTA, CDR2 FQGNSA, per germline. The CDR3 DNA sequence: TGTGCCAGCAGCCCCATTTCTGCGGGAGGGAGCGAGCAGTTCTTC. It codes for CASSPISAGGSEQFF.

In regard to this clone: Within the sample, other DNA sequences also encode this same CDR3. This chain connects TRBV19 to TRBJ2-7, with TRBD2 identical over 11 bases. Looked up from germline, CDR1 is LNHDA and CDR2 is SQIVND (reference sequence). CDR3 size: 14 residues. V was clipped by 4 bases and J by 1 base; unmatched bases: 0. The CDR3 DNA sequence: TGTGCCAGTAGTACTAGCGGGAGGTCCTACGAGCAGTACTTC. It is translated as CASSTSGRSYEQYF.